This T cell receptor (beta chain) was recorded in a study of blood T cell repertoires in COVID-19. Per germline, CDR1 SGHDN and CDR2 FVKESK. The CDR3 totals 13 residues. V lost 6 bases and J lost 4, with 12 bases in between. As handled by the study authors: Amplification with reference gene primers provided the estimates of nucleated cell counts. The table came from immunoSEQ multiplex PCR; TCRdb's copy has only in-frame clones and leaves some out. V and J calls and clone size are as listed in that table; D and trimming were resolved from the DNA. The sample lists roughly 70,000 clones, about 88% occurring once.

This chain connects TRBV14 to TRBJ1-2, with D perhaps TRBD1 (6 bases). Sequencing was carried out using peripheral blood. This receptor was obtained from a man aged 50-59 years with acute or convalescent COVID-19. CDR3 coding DNA: TGTGCCAGCAGTATACAGGGCCGCTATGGCTACACCTTC. This codes for CASSIQGRYGYTF.